These T cell receptor beta chains were read from a single sample in a study of vaccination and CD4 T cells after COVID-19. No antigen has been identified for these receptors. TCRdb fed the PCR reads into MiXCR, producing one record per CDR3 protein. Of under 30,000 distinct CDR3 sequences in the sample, around 64% were seen once. Specimen: CD4+ T cells from blood, cultured in vitro, collected after SARS-CoV-2 vaccination. The source is a human donor who received a COVID-19 vaccine. Each CDR3 is given without its conserved first and last residue.

j_gene: TRBJ1-3; v_gene: TRBV20-1; CDR3aa: SAADQGEGNTIY
j_gene: TRBJ1-5; v_gene: TRBV12-3/TRBV12-4; CDR3aa: ASSFWVGQPQH
j_gene: TRBJ2-3; v_gene: TRBV12-3/TRBV12-4; CDR3aa: ASILGGGNTDTQY
j_gene: TRBJ1-2; v_gene: TRBV10-3; CDR3aa: AISTGQGRDYGYT
j_gene: TRBJ1-4; v_gene: TRBV20-1; CDR3aa: SARGGQDVVEKLF
j_gene: TRBJ1-2; v_gene: TRBV12-3/TRBV12-4; CDR3aa: ASSRTVYGYT
j_gene: TRBJ1-6; v_gene: TRBV30; CDR3aa: AWSVQGQSPLH
j_gene: TRBJ1-2; v_gene: TRBV6-1; CDR3aa: ASIDGGQAGGYT
j_gene: TRBJ1-2; v_gene: TRBV19; CDR3aa: ASSPYPGTGEGYT
j_gene: TRBJ2-2; v_gene: TRBV7-3; CDR3aa: ASSLSLPGQYTGELF
j_gene: TRBJ2-1; v_gene: TRBV4-2; CDR3aa: ASSQGPEDSSYNEQF
j_gene: TRBJ2-7; v_gene: TRBV5-6; CDR3aa: ASSSTDGSGEYEQY
j_gene: TRBJ1-3; v_gene: TRBV6-1; CDR3aa: ASSEMDSGNTIY
j_gene: TRBJ1-1; v_gene: TRBV7-9; CDR3aa: ASSFSDTEAF
j_gene: TRBJ2-7; v_gene: TRBV12-3/TRBV12-4; CDR3aa: ASSQGGTSSYEQY
j_gene: TRBJ2-5; v_gene: TRBV27; CDR3aa: ATSTGVQETQY
j_gene: TRBJ1-4; v_gene: TRBV20-1; CDR3aa: SADTGGTNEKLF
j_gene: TRBJ1-2; v_gene: TRBV6-5; CDR3aa: ASSYDRTAGYT
j_gene: TRBJ1-5; v_gene: TRBV5-1; CDR3aa: ASSSDSNPGQPQH
j_gene: TRBJ1-2; v_gene: TRBV10-3; CDR3aa: AISEPDYGYT
j_gene: TRBJ1-1; v_gene: TRBV10-3; CDR3aa: ATNRGEAMNTEAF
j_gene: TRBJ1-2; v_gene: TRBV7-6; CDR3aa: ASSGTGSRGYT
j_gene: TRBJ2-7; v_gene: TRBV20-1; CDR3aa: SARDLHRRGIGETYEQY
j_gene: TRBJ1-2; v_gene: TRBV6-5; CDR3aa: ASSYSWDRGYGYT
j_gene: TRBJ2-3; v_gene: TRBV5-8; CDR3aa: ASSLDRADTQY
j_gene: TRBJ1-6; v_gene: TRBV20-1; CDR3aa: SAKQGGQSPLH
j_gene: TRBJ2-3; v_gene: TRBV11-3; CDR3aa: ASSLGQRGHTDTQY
j_gene: TRBJ2-5; v_gene: TRBV20-1; CDR3aa: SARGRGGLETQY
j_gene: TRBJ1-2; v_gene: TRBV6-1; CDR3aa: ASRPGRNYGYT
j_gene: TRBJ1-2; v_gene: TRBV28; CDR3aa: ASTRQGLNGYT
j_gene: TRBJ1-2; v_gene: TRBV14; CDR3aa: ASSQDMWSGYT
j_gene: TRBJ1-6; v_gene: TRBV6-5; CDR3aa: ASSLKNNSPLH
j_gene: TRBJ2-5; v_gene: TRBV11-1; CDR3aa: ASSLSTSGSKETQY
j_gene: TRBJ1-6; v_gene: TRBV2; CDR3aa: ASSGTGAYNSPLH
j_gene: TRBJ2-1; v_gene: TRBV20-1; CDR3aa: SAAYNEQF
j_gene: TRBJ2-3; v_gene: TRBV19; CDR3aa: ASQIGVDSADTQY
j_gene: TRBJ2-3; v_gene: TRBV10-3; CDR3aa: AISEIATDTQY
j_gene: TRBJ1-2; v_gene: TRBV10-3; CDR3aa: AISPATGGYT
j_gene: TRBJ1-2; v_gene: TRBV21-1; CDR3aa: ASSKERQNYGYT
j_gene: TRBJ2-7; v_gene: TRBV27; CDR3aa: ASSFTGTYEQY
j_gene: TRBJ1-5; v_gene: TRBV4-2; CDR3aa: ASSQGAGPDQPQH
j_gene: TRBJ2-5; v_gene: TRBV2; CDR3aa: ASNGLDETQY
j_gene: TRBJ2-5; v_gene: TRBV20-1; CDR3aa: SARDLGSETQY
j_gene: TRBJ2-7; v_gene: TRBV2; CDR3aa: ASQRDRGEQY
j_gene: TRBJ2-3; v_gene: TRBV11-3; CDR3aa: ASSAGRTDTQY
j_gene: TRBJ1-1; v_gene: TRBV19; CDR3aa: DGTGNTEAF
j_gene: TRBJ1-6; v_gene: TRBV7-8; CDR3aa: ASSLDQGAGSPLH
j_gene: TRBJ2-7; v_gene: TRBV6-1; CDR3aa: ASSRLAKVYEQY
j_gene: TRBJ1-5; v_gene: TRBV28; CDR3aa: ASRQVRDQPQH
j_gene: TRBJ2-5; v_gene: TRBV7-6; CDR3aa: ASSSGLAEETQY
j_gene: TRBJ2-2; v_gene: TRBV30; CDR3aa: AWSVGGDIGELF
j_gene: TRBJ2-3; v_gene: TRBV20-1; CDR3aa: SAADRGLSDTQY
j_gene: TRBJ1-2; v_gene: TRBV10-3; CDR3aa: AISGGDYGYT
j_gene: TRBJ1-6; v_gene: TRBV12-3/TRBV12-4; CDR3aa: ASSFVSPTYNSPLH
j_gene: TRBJ1-6; v_gene: TRBV6-1; CDR3aa: ASSLSIGEDSPLH
j_gene: TRBJ1-5; v_gene: TRBV11-3; CDR3aa: ASSLGNQPQH
j_gene: TRBJ1-1; v_gene: TRBV11-3; CDR3aa: ASSFRWGGNTEAF
j_gene: TRBJ1-3; v_gene: TRBV10-3; CDR3aa: AITPAGSSGNTIY
j_gene: TRBJ2-3; v_gene: TRBV30; CDR3aa: AWDATGMGPDTQY
j_gene: TRBJ2-5; v_gene: TRBV5-4; CDR3aa: ASSSSAGRVETQY